Presented here are 27 T cell receptor beta chains from one specimen sequenced in a study of cytomegalovirus exposure and HLA in healthy donors. The PCR ran on 60 Vbeta and 13 Jbeta primers. The protocol was immunoSEQ multiplex PCR, while the TCRdb copy is restricted to in-frame clones and leaves out a portion. The profile shows over 100,000 clones, about 78% of them singletons. Sequences were obtained from PBMCs. These receptors all come from a man aged 45-60 years in good health and CMV-seropositive.

The chain carries TRBV19 and TRBJ1-4; TRBD1 might be the D (6 bases). Germline values: CDR1 LNHDA, CDR2 SQIVND (reference sequence). The CDR3 totals 17 residues. Trimming took off 6 bases at V and 2 bases at J, with 19 bases between the two ends. The CDR3 DNA sequence: TGTGCCAGTAGACCACAATCCACAGGGACGACTAATGAAAAACTGTTTTTT. Residues: CASRPQSTGTTNEKLFF.

J is TRBJ1-2 and V is TRBV5-1, with 7 positions matching TRBD1. The CDR3 is 16 amino acids. V lost 0 bases, J lost 4 bases, and 9 bases stayed unmatched. Per germline, CDR1 SGHRS and CDR2 YFSETQ. This chain's CDR3 is CASSLGHTDRVYGYTF. As DNA, the CDR3 is TGCGCCAGCAGCTTGGGCCATACCGACAGGGTCTATGGCTACACCTTC.

This clone was seen a handful of times. The CDR3 sequence: CASTRGQGYNQPQHF. The CDR3 region has the DNA TGTGCCAGCACCCGTGGACAGGGCTACAATCAGCCCCAGCATTTT. The rearrangement links TRBV19 to TRBJ1-5, with 8 positions matching TRBD1. Looked up from germline, CDR1 is LNHDA and CDR2 is SQIVND (reference sequence). The CDR3 is 15 amino acids. J was trimmed by 3 bases and V by 9 bases; bases with no gene match: 10. Full variable domain (rest looked up from reference TRBV19 and TRBJ1-5): DGGITQSPKYLFRKEGQNVTLSCEQNLNHDAMYWYRQDPGQGLRLIYYSQIVNDFQKGDIAEGYSVSREKKESFPLTVTSAQKNPTAFYLCASTRGQGYNQPQHFGDGTRLSIL.

This chain joins TRBV18 and TRBJ1-1; D ambiguous. V was shortened by 3 bases and J by 4 bases, with 18 bases between the two germline ends. The germline V gene has CDR1 KGHSH and CDR2 LQKENI. The CDR3 loop spans 16 amino acids. The CDR3 loop reads CASSPGRLGGITEAFF. The CDR3 coding sequence is TGTGCCAGCTCACCGGGGAGGCTGGGTGGCATCACTGAAGCTTTCTTT.

This rearrangement joins TRBV7-2 to TRBJ1-5; D may be TRBD1 (5 bases). With 5 bases removed from V and 4 bases from J, the gap between germline ends came to 18 bases. From germline, CDR1 is SGHTA and CDR2 FQGNSA. The CDR3 is 16 residues long. The CDR3 nucleotides read TGTGCCAGCAGCGAATATGCCCAGGGCCGAAATCAGCCCCAGCATTTT. Translation gives CASSEYAQGRNQPQHF.

The chain carries TRBV4-3 and TRBJ2-3, with 15 bases matching TRBD2. V lost 0 bases, J lost 10 bases, and 14 bases stayed unmatched. CDR1 is LGHNA and CDR2 is YSLEER in the germline V gene. The length of the CDR3 is 19 residues. CDR3 nucleotides: TGCGCCAGCAGCCAAGATTTCGGTCCCGGGGGACTAGCGGGAGGAGCGCAGTATTTT. Translation: CASSQDFGPGGLAGGAQYF.

V usage is TRBV7-2 and J usage is TRBJ1-3; no definite D call. The CDR3 covers 15 residues. Trimming took 5 bases from V and 0 from J, leaving 11 bases between them. Germline loops: CDR1 SGHTA, CDR2 FQGNSA. The CDR3 DNA reads as TGTGCCAGCAGCCAGGACGGGAGCTCTGGAAACACCATATATTTT. Its protein product is CASSQDGSSGNTIYF.

This rearrangement joins TRBV7-9 to TRBJ1-5; maybe TRBD1 (6 bases). In germline, CDR1 is SEHNR, CDR2 FQNEAQ (reference sequence). CDR3 size: 12 residues. The germline V and J ends were trimmed by 2 bases and 9 bases, with 8 bases remaining between them. For the CDR3, the DNA is TGTGCCAGCAGCTTACAGGGGAGGCCCCAGCATTTT. Translated, it gives CASSLQGRPQHF.

This chain connects TRBV27 to TRBJ1-1, with TRBD1 matching over 11 bases. This CDR3 is 17 amino acids long. V was clipped by 4 bases and J by 5 bases; unmatched bases: 12. Germline-derived CDR1 and CDR2 are MNHEY and SMNVEV (reference sequence). The CDR3 sequence is CASSSGIGGQGATEAFF. The CDR3 nucleotides are TGTGCCAGCAGTTCAGGTATCGGAGGACAGGGGGCAACTGAAGCTTTCTTT.

The gene calls are TRBV7-8 and TRBJ1-4; D not certain. V lost 5 bases, J lost 1 base, and 11 bases lay in between. CDR1 and CDR2 from the germline V gene are SGHVS and FQNEAQ. CDR3 length: 15 residues. CDR3 coding DNA: TGTGCCAGCAGCGCCGGGAGCAGAACTAATGAAAAACTGTTTTTT. It specifies CASSAGSRTNEKLFF.

The chain couples TRBV29-1 to TRBJ2-7; D gene unclear. The germline V gene encodes CDR1 SQVTM and CDR2 ANQGSEA. V was cut by 5 bases and J by 0 bases, with 14 bases left in between. This CDR3 contains 14 residues. The CDR3 loop reads CSVPGANPSYEQYF. The CDR3 region has the DNA TGCAGCGTTCCAGGCGCGAACCCCTCCTACGAGCAGTACTTC.

This rearrangement joins TRBV6-1 to TRBJ1-6, with 8 bases lining up with TRBD1. The CDR3 consists of 18 residues. Germline V gene sequence: CDR1 MNHNS, CDR2 SASEGT. V dropped 1 base and J dropped 7; count of bases not matched to a gene: 12. In nucleotides, the CDR3 is TGTGCCAGCAGTGAAGAGGAGGGCCGGGACAGGAAAAATTCACCCCTCCACTTT. Translated: CASSEEEGRDRKNSPLHF.

In its sample, this clone was seen a few times. V is TRBV6-6 and J is TRBJ2-2, with 8 bases matching TRBD2. The V and J ends lost 5 bases and 3 bases, in that order; junction bases with no gene match: 2. Germline-derived CDR1 and CDR2 are MNHNY and SVGAGI (reference sequence). The CDR3 runs to 14 residues. In DNA form, the CDR3 reads TGTGCCAGCAGTGACGGGGGGGACACCGGGGAGCTGTTTTTT. It is translated as CASSDGGDTGELFF.

This chain links TRBV5-4 with TRBJ1-2; 11 bases align to TRBD1. Per the germline V gene, CDR1 is SGHNT and CDR2 is YYREEE (reference sequence). CDR3 length: 14 residues. After removal of 3 bases from V and 8 bases from J, the junction contained 6 bases not matched to a gene. CDR3 loop: CASSSGTGGWGYTF. CDR3 coding DNA: TGTGCCAGCAGCTCCGGGACAGGGGGTTGGGGCTACACCTTC.

The chain links TRBV5-1 to TRBJ2-5, with D possibly matching TRBD2 (5 bases). Germline V gives CDR1 SGHRS, CDR2 YFSETQ. This CDR3 contains 15 residues. V lost 0 bases and J lost 4, with 13 bases in between. The CDR3 loop reads CASSLEGGRGETQYF. In nucleotides, the CDR3 is TGCGCCAGCAGCTTGGAAGGTGGGAGAGGAGAGACCCAGTACTTC.

The chain employs TRBV19 and TRBJ1-1; D unclear. Germline lookup yields CDR1 LNHDA and CDR2 SQIVND (reference sequence). The ends were cut back, 10 bases at V and 1 base at J, with 16 bases in the middle. The CDR3 sequence is 14 residues long. This chain's CDR3 is CAKNRVVQNTEAFF. The CDR3, as DNA: TGTGCCAAGAATAGAGTAGTGCAGAACACTGAAGCTTTCTTT.

V usage is TRBV4-1 and J usage is TRBJ2-7; no firm D call. Per germline, CDR1 MGHRA and CDR2 YSYEKL. The CDR3 contains 16 residues. The V end lost 3 bases, the J end lost 3 bases, and 18 bases lay between the germline ends. CDR3 region: CASSHGGLDLIYEQYF. The CDR3, as DNA: TGCGCCAGCAGCCACGGCGGCCTGGATCTCATCTACGAGCAGTACTTC.

To note about this clone: Other DNA sequences in the sample encode the same CDR3. CDR3 DNA: TGTGCCAGCAGTTACTCGCCAGGGGGGAACACTGAAGCTTTCTTT. It is translated as CASSYSPGGNTEAFF. The rearrangement links TRBV6-5 to TRBJ1-1; 7 nucleotides agree with TRBD1. The CDR3 covers 15 residues. The V and J ends lost 0 bases and 1 base, in that order; junction bases with no gene match: 2. Germline lookup yields CDR1 MNHEY and CDR2 SVGAGI.

Comments on this clone: A junction boundary mismatches the germline segment, possibly from a read error. V is TRBV18 and J is TRBJ1-4; the D gene is possibly TRBD1 (5 bases). This CDR3 is built from 14 residues. The germline V gene encodes CDR1 KGHSH and CDR2 LQKENI. The CDR3 region is CASSPQGLVEKLLF. The CDR3 DNA reads as TGTGCCAGCTCACCACAGGGGCTGGTTGAAAAACTGCTTTTT.

The chain is built from TRBV21-1 and TRBJ2-7; the table assigns TRBD2, which was not confirmed against the DNA. TRBV21-1 is a pseudogene segment. The CDR3 totals 18 residues. The CDR3 loop reads CASSKEGCVGGPTYEQYF. Here the CDR3 DNA reads TGTGCCAGCAGCAAAGAGGGGTGTGTCGGGGGTCCCACCTACGAGCAGTACTTC.

This clone is a singleton in its sample. The chain uses TRBV4-1 and TRBJ2-1, with TRBD1 identical over 12 bases. Germline V gene sequence: CDR1 MGHRA, CDR2 YSYEKL. The V gene end was trimmed by 5 bases and the J gene end by 7 bases; junction bases not matched to a gene: 9. CDR3 length: 16 amino acids. CDR3 sequence (DNA): TGCGCCAGCAGCAAAGGTCCGGGACAGGGGGCAAATGAGCAGTTCTTC. It codes for CASSKGPGQGANEQFF.

This clone has only a few counts. The chain has TRBV18 and TRBJ1-4; D gene unclear. The CDR3 length is 13 residues. V dropped 10 bases and J dropped 4 bases, with 13 bases sitting between them. Germline V gives CDR1 KGHSH, CDR2 LQKENI. The CDR3 DNA reads TGTGCCACCCAGACTGGAATTAATGAAAAACTGTTTTTT. This gives the protein CATQTGINEKLFF.

The chain combines TRBV12-5 with TRBJ2-7; 11 bases map to TRBD1. CDR3 length equals 13 residues. V lost 5 bases and J lost 5; bases outside the gene matches: 2. Germline V gives CDR1 LGHNT, CDR2 FRNRAP. In nucleotides, the CDR3 is TGTGCTAGTGGTAGGGACAGGGGGAACGAGCAGTACTTC. This sequence encodes CASGRDRGNEQYF.

This clone was seen a few times. V is TRBV14 and J is TRBJ1-6; D not resolved. CDR1 and CDR2 from the germline V gene are SGHDN and FVKESK. The germline V and J ends were trimmed by 3 bases and 7 bases, with 4 bases remaining between them. This CDR3 has 12 residues. The CDR3 nucleotides are TGTGCCAGCAGCCAGACAAATTCACCCCTCCACTTT. Its translation: CASSQTNSPLHF.

The V gene is TRBV18, the J gene TRBJ2-1; perhaps TRBD2 as D (6 bases). Germline lookup yields CDR1 KGHSH and CDR2 LQKENI. V shed 3 bases and J shed 6 bases, with 18 bases lying between them. This CDR3 contains 16 residues. This CDR3 is CASSPSGVTRSNEQFF. The DNA of the CDR3 is TGTGCCAGCTCACCCTCGGGGGTAACAAGGTCCAATGAGCAGTTCTTC. The full variable domain, with the rest looked up from reference TRBV18 and TRBJ2-1, is NAGVMQNPRHLVRRRGQEARLRCSPMKGHSHVYWYRQLPEEGLKFMVYLQKENIIDESGMPKERFSAEFPKEGPSILRIQQVVRGDSAAYFCASSPSGVTRSNEQFFGPGTRLTVL.

The chain joins TRBV7-2 to TRBJ2-7; 10 bases map to TRBD2. After removal of 2 bases from V and 7 bases from J, the junction contained 8 bases not matched to a gene. Germline values: CDR1 SGHTA, CDR2 FQGNSA. CDR3 length: 15 amino acids. CDR3 sequence: CASSLSSGSSKEQYF. The CDR3 bases are TGTGCCAGCAGCTTATCTAGCGGGAGTAGTAAGGAGCAGTACTTC.

The sample holds a few counts of this clone. The chain employs TRBV5-4 and TRBJ1-2; no clear D. The CDR3 loop spans 14 amino acids. Germline assignment: CDR1 SGHNT and CDR2 YYREEE (reference sequence). V lost 4 bases to trimming and J lost 4 bases, with 14 bases between them. The CDR3 region has the DNA TGTGCCAGCAGCCTTGAGGGAGGGATCTATGGCTACACCTTC. Translating gives CASSLEGGIYGYTF.